The 19 T cell receptor beta chains reported below all come from one sample, sequenced in a study of OX40 agonist ivuxolimab in advanced cancers. Generated by immunoSEQ multiplex PCR, the TCRdb table keeps only in-frame clones and is missing some. This sample has more than 45,000 clones, with approximately 90% found just once. The sequencing here drew on CD4+ or CD8+ T cells sorted from blood, taken in a trial of the OX40 agonist ivuxolimab. The receptors stem from an adult with an advanced solid tumor such as melanoma, head and neck, liver or kidney cancer.

The chain has TRBV4-1 and TRBJ1-2, with D possibly being TRBD1 (6 bases). V gave up 3 bases and J gave up 4 bases, with 27 bases separating them. The CDR3 consists of 19 residues. CDR1 MGHRA and CDR2 YSYEKL come from the germline V gene. CDR3 sequence (DNA): TGCGCCAGCAGCCAGGGGCCACTGGCGGGGCAGGGGCTAAGCTATGGCTACACCTTC. Protein sequence: CASSQGPLAGQGLSYGYTF.

The V gene is TRBV7-9, the J gene TRBJ1-2; no reliable D call. Trimming left V 1 base short and J 3 bases short, with 15 bases between. The CDR3 is 16 residues long. The germline CDR1 and CDR2 sequences are SEHNR and FQNEAQ (reference sequence). CDR3: CASSLVGEMTYYGYTF. In nucleotides, the CDR3 is TGTGCCAGCAGCTTAGTAGGAGAAATGACTTACTATGGCTACACCTTC.

The J gene is TRBJ2-5, the V gene TRBV5-1; 7 bases fit TRBD1. CDR3 size: 13 residues. Germline CDR1 is SGHRS and CDR2 is YFSETQ. V trimming: 7 bases; J trimming: 7 bases; junction bases outside the gene matches: 10. CDR3 loop: CASRYRGEVTQYF. Written as DNA, the CDR3 is TGCGCCAGCCGATACAGGGGCGAGGTGACCCAGTACTTC. The full variable domain, completed using reference TRBV5-1 and TRBJ2-5, is KAGVTQTPRYLIKTRGQQVTLSCSPISGHRSVSWYQQTPGQGLQFLFEYFSETQRNKGNFPGRFSGRQFSNSRSEMNVSTLELGDSALYLCASRYRGEVTQYFGPGTRLLVL.

The chain joins TRBV9 to TRBJ1-4, with D possibly being TRBD1 (5 bases). The CDR3 spans 17 residues. Trimming pared 4 bases from V and 0 bases from J, leaving 16 bases between. Germline loops: CDR1 SGDLS, CDR2 YYNGEE. The CDR3 loop is CASSTRDGIATNEKLFF. DNA for the CDR3: TGTGCCAGCAGCACCCGGGACGGCATTGCAACTAATGAAAAACTGTTTTTT.

CDR3 DNA sequence: TGCGCCAGCAGCCTACTAGCGGACGCCTCCTACAATGAGCAGTTCTTC. Encoded protein: CASSLLADASYNEQFF. The chain links TRBV4-3 to TRBJ2-1; 8 bases align to TRBD2. Germline V gives CDR1 LGHNA, CDR2 YSLEER. Trimming at V came to 4 bases and at J to 0 bases, leaving 5 bases not matched to a gene. This CDR3 comprises 16 residues.

The rearrangement joins TRBV5-5 to TRBJ2-1, with D possibly matching TRBD2 (5 bases). The CDR3 is made up of 18 amino acids. Per germline, CDR1 SGHKS and CDR2 YYEKEE (reference sequence). V was pared by 0 bases and J by 4 bases, with 20 bases between. CDR3 amino acids: CASSLAEGPMTGYNEQFF. The DNA of the CDR3 is TGTGCCAGCAGCTTGGCCGAAGGACCCATGACGGGATACAATGAGCAGTTCTTC. Complete variable domain (other parts from reference TRBV5-5 and TRBJ2-1): DAGVTQSPTHLIKTRGQQVTLRCSPISGHKSVSWYQQVLGQGPQFIFQYYEKEERGRGNFPDRFSARQFPNYSSELNVNALLLGDSALYLCASSLAEGPMTGYNEQFFGPGTRLTVL.

The CDR3: CASSLPGGQLKNYGYTF. In DNA, the CDR3 is TGTGCCAGCAGTTTACCAGGGGGCCAACTCAAGAACTATGGCTACACCTTC. J is TRBJ1-2 and V is TRBV28; TRBD1 matches 8 bases. The CDR3 consists of 17 residues. CDR1 MDHEN and CDR2 SYDVKM come from the germline V gene. The V gene end was trimmed by 2 bases and the J gene end by 2 bases; junction bases not matched to a gene: 10.

V usage is TRBV13 and J usage is TRBJ2-2; 8 bases map to TRBD1. Germline V gene data show CDR1 as PRHDT and CDR2 as FYEKMQ (reference sequence). Trimming took 2 bases from V and 2 from J; bases not matched to a gene: 4. CDR3 length: 16 residues. CDR3 DNA sequence: TGTGCCAGCAGCTTATTCAGGGGGCTAAACACCGGGGAGCTGTTTTTT. Protein product: CASSLFRGLNTGELFF.

This chain joins TRBV6-5 and TRBJ2-7; 9 bases are a match to TRBD1. J lost 5 bases, V lost 2 bases, and 4 bases had no gene match. The CDR3 runs 14 residues. The germline V gene has CDR1 MNHEY and CDR2 SVGAGI. The CDR3 here is CASSYGRTGDEQYF. The CDR3 nucleotides are TGTGCCAGCAGTTACGGGAGGACAGGGGACGAGCAGTACTTC.

The chain joins TRBV10-3 to TRBJ2-7, with D unresolved. CDR1 ENHRY and CDR2 SYGVKD come from the germline V gene. The CDR3 consists of 15 residues. Trimming left V 0 bases short and J 1 base short, with 10 bases between. The CDR3 region is CAISESSVGSYEQYF. The CDR3 bases are TGTGCCATCAGTGAGTCGTCGGTGGGTTCCTACGAGCAGTACTTC.

As DNA, the CDR3 is TGTGCCAGCAGCACGGATCCCCCCCAAGAGACCCAGTACTTC. Protein: CASSTDPPQETQYF. The chain combines TRBV7-9 with TRBJ2-5; D unresolved. There are 14 residues in the CDR3. CDR1 and CDR2 (germline): SEHNR, FQNEAQ (reference sequence). V was shortened by 5 bases and J by 1 base, with 11 bases between the two germline ends.

The chain recombines TRBV12-2 with TRBJ2-4. TRBV12-2 is marked as a pseudogene. The CDR3 is 15 amino acids. CDR3 DNA: TGTGCAAGTCGCTTCGGGCCTACAGCCAAAAACATTCAGTACTTC. Translating gives CASRFGPTAKNIQYF.

The chain joins TRBV9 to TRBJ2-3, with D hard to call. The CDR3 has 13 amino acids. V was pared by 3 bases and J by 5 bases, with 10 bases between. The germline gives CDR1 SGDLS, CDR2 YYNGEE. As DNA, the CDR3 is TGTGCCAGCAGCGAGGGCTCCCTAGATACGCAGTATTTT. Its protein product is CASSEGSLDTQYF.

The rearrangement uses TRBV10-1 and TRBJ1-5; D is possibly TRBD1 (6 bases). V dropped 7 bases and J dropped 8 bases, with 18 bases sitting between them. The CDR3 runs 14 residues. The germline V gene has CDR1 WNHNN and CDR2 SYGVQD (reference sequence). CDR3 nucleotide sequence: TGCGCCAGCACCTGGGGGCGGAAGATCGAGCCCCAGCATTTT. Amino acids: CASTWGRKIEPQHF.

This clone was seen a few times. The chain recombines TRBV7-9 with TRBJ1-5, with D possibly being TRBD1 (6 bases). The CDR3 contains 13 residues. Germline CDR1 SEHNR, CDR2 FQNEAQ (reference sequence). With 7 bases removed from V and 1 base from J, the gap between germline ends came to 8 bases. The DNA for the CDR3 is TGTGCCAGCACCACAGGGAGCAATCAGCCCCAGCATTTT. This sequence encodes CASTTGSNQPQHF.

The rearrangement joins TRBV5-1 to TRBJ2-7; 10 positions agree with TRBD1. The germline V gene has CDR1 SGHRS and CDR2 YFSETQ. Germline trimming cut 2 bases from V and 4 bases from J; bases unmatched to any gene: 3. The CDR3 length is 14 residues. CDR3 DNA: TGCGCCAGCAGCTTTGGGACAGGGGAATACGAGCAGTACTTC. Its protein product is CASSFGTGEYEQYF.

V usage is TRBV27 and J usage is TRBJ2-1; D ambiguous. CDR1 is MNHEY and CDR2 is SMNVEV in the germline V gene (reference sequence). The V gene lost 6 bases and the J gene lost 7 bases, with 10 bases spanning the gap. This CDR3 spans 12 amino acids. CDR3 DNA sequence: TGTGCCAGCAGCCCTAACGGTAATGAGCAGTTCTTC. Its translation: CASSPNGNEQFF.

The chain combines TRBV6-6 with TRBJ1-3; no reliable D call. V lost 8 bases and J 4 bases, leaving 12 bases between the germline ends. Germline values: CDR1 MNHNY, CDR2 SVGAGI (reference sequence). The CDR3 has 13 residues. CDR3 amino acids: CASPHAEGNTIYF. The CDR3 bases are TGTGCCAGCCCCCACGCGGAAGGAAACACCATATATTTT.

The V call is TRBV9, the J call TRBJ2-1; D could derive from TRBD1 or TRBD2 (6 bases each). V was trimmed by 4 bases and J by 0 bases, leaving 17 bases between them. This CDR3 is 17 amino acids long. Germline V lookup: CDR1 SGDLS, CDR2 YYNGEE. The DNA of the CDR3 is TGTGCCAGCAGCCCCACGGGGGCAACTAGCTCCTACAATGAGCAGTTCTTC. As protein: CASSPTGATSSYNEQFF.